Below, 11 T cell receptor beta chains from the same sample are listed, as sequenced in a study of early stage breast cancer tumors. Using immunoSEQ multiplex PCR, the repertoire was profiled, and TCRdb retains in-frame clones only, with some absent. The sample includes approximately 19,000 clones, 76% of them seen just once. Sequenced input: blood. These receptors were obtained from a person in their sixties or seventies with breast cancer.

J is TRBJ2-3 and V is TRBV4-2; 16 bases are shared with TRBD2. Germline V gene lookup returns CDR1 LGHNA and CDR2 YNFKEQ. With V trimmed by 6 bases and J by 9 bases, 9 bases remained unmatched. This CDR3 has 16 amino acids. The CDR3 is CASSPGLAGGSGTQYF. As DNA, the CDR3 is TGTGCCAGCAGTCCGGGACTAGCGGGAGGGTCTGGGACGCAGTATTTT.

By sample share, this clone is medium-sized. The gene calls are TRBV25-1 and TRBJ2-1; D may be TRBD1 (5 bases). The germline V gene has CDR1 MGHDK and CDR2 SYGVNS. The CDR3 covers 16 residues. V was clipped by 3 bases and J by 4 bases, with 16 bases between them. The chain's CDR3 is CASSDPTENLYNEQFF. CDR3 sequence (DNA): TGTGCCAGCAGTGACCCGACAGAGAACCTTTACAATGAGCAGTTCTTC.

CDR3: CASSLNPSGAANEQFF. DNA of the CDR3: TGTGCCAGCAGCTTAAACCCCTCAGGGGCTGCCAATGAGCAGTTCTTC. This rearrangement joins TRBV7-2 to TRBJ2-1; D perhaps matches TRBD1 (6 bases). The CDR3 length is 16 residues. V lost 2 bases, J lost 6 bases, and 17 bases lay in between. Germline assignment: CDR1 SGHTA and CDR2 FQGNSA.

This clone was detected a few times. Germline is not matched at one junction end, which may reflect a read error. The chain joins TRBV18 to TRBJ2-3; 7 positions match TRBD2. Germline CDR1 KGHSH, CDR2 LQKENI. The CDR3 is 14 residues long. The CDR3 DNA reads TGTGCCAGCTCACCACCGACTAGCAGAGATACGCAGTATTTT. Translating it yields CASSPPTSRDTQYF.

This clone was detected once. J is TRBJ2-5 and V is TRBV15, with 10 bases identical to TRBD2. The CDR3 is 16 amino acids. The germline V gene has CDR1 LNHNV and CDR2 YYDKDF (reference sequence). Trimming cost V 3 bases and J 2 bases; bases outside gene matches: 6. In nucleotides, the CDR3 is TGTGCCACCAGCAGCGGAGGACTAGCGGTTCAAGAGACCCAGTACTTC. Translation gives CATSSGGLAVQETQYF.

This chain uses TRBV7-8 with TRBJ2-2; TRBD2 agrees at 12 bases. J was trimmed by 5 bases and V by 5 bases; bases with no gene match: 9. Germline V lookup: CDR1 SGHVS, CDR2 FQNEAQ. This CDR3 spans 17 amino acids. The CDR3 DNA sequence: TGTGCCAGCAGCGCCACTGCTAGCGGGAGGGCTACCGGGGAGCTGTTTTTT. Amino acid sequence: CASSATASGRATGELFF. The complete variable domain, with remaining parts taken from reference TRBV7-8 and TRBJ2-2, reads GAGVSQSPRYKVAKRGQDVALRCDPISGHVSLFWYQQALGQGPEFLTYFQNEAQLDKSGLPSDRFFAERPEGSVSTLKIQRTQQEDSAVYLCASSATASGRATGELFFGEGSRLTVL.

This clone was counted once. V gene TRBV11-2 combines with J gene TRBJ1-1; 7 positions match TRBD1. J was trimmed by 0 bases and V by 2 bases; bases with no gene match: 3. Per germline, CDR1 SGHAT and CDR2 FQNNGV. The CDR3 contains 15 residues. The CDR3 loop is CASSLLTGLNTEAFF. The CDR3 region has the DNA TGTGCCAGCAGCTTACTGACAGGGCTGAACACTGAAGCTTTCTTT.

This clone was found a few times. The chain couples TRBV5-1 to TRBJ2-7; TRBD1 matches at 10 bases. Germline loops: CDR1 SGHRS, CDR2 YFSETQ. Trimming removed 4 bases from V and 3 bases from J; junction bases left unmatched: 7. This CDR3 spans 15 amino acids. Here the CDR3 reads CASSIGTGAGYEQYF. For the CDR3, the DNA is TGCGCCAGCAGCATCGGGACAGGGGCTGGCTACGAGCAGTACTTC.

The chain has TRBV19 and TRBJ2-7; 10 nucleotides line up with TRBD2. The CDR3 spans 17 residues. V lost 4 bases, J lost 9 bases, and 18 bases stayed unmatched. Germline V gene sequence: CDR1 LNHDA, CDR2 SQIVND (reference sequence). The CDR3 region is CASSTFGISGGPSRQYF. The CDR3 DNA reads TGTGCCAGTAGTACTTTCGGGATTAGCGGGGGGCCCAGCCGGCAGTACTTC.

This rearrangement joins TRBV18 to TRBJ1-1; 7 bases agree with TRBD1. The CDR3 runs to 15 residues. V shed 1 base and J 2 bases; nucleotides not matched to a gene: 4. Germline V CDR1 and CDR2: KGHSH, LQKENI. The CDR3 region is CASSPLEGANTEAFF. CDR3 nucleotides: TGTGCCAGCTCACCACTCGAGGGGGCAAACACTGAAGCTTTCTTT.

This chain uses TRBV2 with TRBJ1-1, with unresolved D. Looked up from germline, CDR1 is SNHLY and CDR2 is FYNNEI. There are 14 residues in the CDR3. The V end lost 4 bases, the J end lost 5 bases, and 14 bases lay between the germline ends. CDR3 sequence reads: CASSARASGTEAFF. In DNA form, the CDR3 reads TGTGCCAGCAGTGCCCGGGCCTCGGGAACTGAAGCTTTCTTT.